The next 19 T cell receptor beta chains were all read from a single sample in a study of response to subunit inactivated influenza vaccine. One entry per CDR3 protein results from TCRdb running MiXCR on the RT-PCR reads. The sample holds 450,000 to 600,000 distinct CDR3 sequences, 7.6% seen once. Sample: PBMCs from blood, taken approximately 25 months after vaccination. The receptors originated from a man between 50 and 69 years old who received an inactivated influenza vaccine.

This clonotype has a handful of counts. The rearrangement links TRBV11-1 to TRBJ2-2; 9 bases fit TRBD1. The germline CDR1 and CDR2 sequences are SGHAT and FQDESV (reference sequence). This CDR3 is 18 amino acids long. The V and J ends lost 5 bases and 2 bases, in that order; junction bases with no gene match: 12. CDR3 nucleotides: TGTGCCAGCAGCCTCGGGACAGGGCTCTATCTTAACACCGGGGAGCTGTTTTTT. The encoded protein is CASSLGTGLYLNTGELFF.

This clonotype was counted at least ten times. The chain is built from TRBV5-1 and TRBJ2-7; D is perhaps TRBD1 (5 bases). V was trimmed by 1 base and J by 7 bases, leaving 18 bases between them. Per germline, CDR1 SGHRS and CDR2 YFSETQ. The length of the CDR3 is 15 residues. In DNA, the CDR3 is TGCGCCAGCAGCTTGTTGAGACAGACGGATGGAGAGCAGTACTTC. Residues: CASSLLRQTDGEQYF.

This rearrangement joins TRBV12-3 or TRBV12-4 to TRBJ2-7; TRBD2 matches at 9 bases. The trim removed 3 bases at V and 0 bases at J, leaving 6 bases unmatched. The CDR3 contains 16 residues. As DNA, the CDR3 is TGTGCCAGCAGTTTCGGTCTAGCGGGGCTCTCCTACGAGCAGTACTTC. This encodes CASSFGLAGLSYEQYF.

The rearrangement joins TRBV7-9 to TRBJ1-4; D possibly corresponds to TRBD1 (5 bases). The CDR3 spans 14 residues. Germline CDR1 reads SEHNR; CDR2 reads FQNEAQ (reference sequence). V dropped 6 bases and J dropped 8 bases, with 16 bases sitting between them. CDR3 protein: CASSSDTYREKLFF. The DNA for the CDR3 is TGTGCCAGCAGTTCCGATACCTACAGGGAAAAACTGTTTTTT.

This clonotype was observed a few times. The rearrangement links TRBV5-1 to TRBJ2-1; D remains ambiguous. The germline CDR1 and CDR2 sequences are SGHRS and YFSETQ. Trimming removed 4 bases at V and 9 bases at J, with 8 bases between. The CDR3 has 11 residues. CDR3 sequence (DNA): TGCGCCAGCAGCCCCAGGACTGAGCAGTTCTTC. It is translated as CASSPRTEQFF.

The genes are TRBV5-6 and TRBJ2-7; D remains ambiguous. The CDR3 is made up of 12 amino acids. V lost 4 bases and J lost 3, with 8 bases in between. CDR1 is SGHDT, CDR2 YYEEEE, per germline. CDR3 nucleotides: TGTGCCAGCAGCCGCTGGCGCTACGAGCAGTACTTC. This encodes CASSRWRYEQYF.

This clonotype was seen more than once but under ten times. This chain joins TRBV6-2 or TRBV6-3 and TRBJ2-3; TRBD2 agrees at 7 bases. The CDR3 is made up of 15 amino acids. Germline lookup yields CDR1 MNHEY and CDR2 SVGEGT. Trimming at V came to 4 bases and at J to 3 bases, leaving 7 bases not matched to a gene. In nucleotides, the CDR3 is TGTGCCAGCAGTTCTAGCGGATTGAGGACAGATACGCAGTATTTT. This codes for CASSSSGLRTDTQYF.

This clonotype has ten or more counts. The chain links TRBV7-8 to TRBJ2-3, with D possibly being TRBD2 (6 bases). The germline V gene encodes CDR1 SGHVS and CDR2 FQNEAQ. The V gene lost 5 bases and the J gene lost 2 bases, with 17 bases spanning the gap. The CDR3 length is 16 residues. CDR3 loop: CASSPTGGVYTDTQYF. The CDR3 DNA follows: TGTGCCAGCAGCCCGACTGGCGGGGTTTACACAGATACGCAGTATTTT. The whole variable domain, filled in from reference TRBV7-8 and TRBJ2-3, reads GAGVSQSPRYKVAKRGQDVALRCDPISGHVSLFWYQQALGQGPEFLTYFQNEAQLDKSGLPSDRFFAERPEGSVSTLKIQRTQQEDSAVYLCASSPTGGVYTDTQYFGPGTRLTVL.

The table lists this clonotype with a few counts. The V call is TRBV3-1, the J call TRBJ2-3; 9 positions match TRBD2. This CDR3 comprises 16 residues. The ends lost 6 bases at V and 5 bases at J; junction bases unmatched: 12. CDR1 LGHDT and CDR2 YNNKEL come from the germline V gene (reference sequence). The CDR3 protein is CASSPPGSGRRDTQYF. CDR3 nucleotide sequence: TGTGCCAGCAGTCCCCCCGGGAGCGGGAGGAGAGATACGCAGTATTTT.

Regarding this clonotype: This sequence may be a read error, since a much larger clone differs from it by one base. This chain links TRBV5-1 with TRBJ2-7; D gene ambiguous. The CDR3 extends over 11 amino acids. Trimming cost V 9 bases and J 4 bases, with 11 bases left between them. Germline values: CDR1 SGHRS, CDR2 YFSETQ. In DNA, the CDR3 is TGCGCCACCAAAGGAGAATACGAGCAGTACTTC. The encoded protein is CATKGEYEQYF.

In this sample, this clonotype turned up many times. In nucleotides, the CDR3 is TGCAGTGCCCTTCCATTAGGACAGGTAGCCAAAAACATTCAGTACTTC. The encoded protein is CSALPLGQVAKNIQYF. This chain links TRBV20-1 with TRBJ2-4, with 7 bases lining up with TRBD1. After removal of 6 bases from V and 0 bases from J, the junction contained 11 bases not matched to a gene. This CDR3 contains 16 residues. Germline lookup yields CDR1 DFQATT and CDR2 SNEGSKA (reference sequence).

V usage is TRBV2 and J usage is TRBJ1-5; D is undetermined. The CDR3 loop spans 13 amino acids. Germline assignment: CDR1 SNHLY and CDR2 FYNNEI. V lost 2 bases to trimming and J lost 9 bases, with 11 bases between them. The CDR3 spells CASSEYPARPQHF. Here the CDR3 DNA reads TGTGCCAGCAGTGAATATCCGGCGAGGCCCCAGCATTTT.

This clonotype was counted many times. The V and J genes are TRBV7-6 and TRBJ2-7, with 8 bases lining up with TRBD1. Trimming removed 5 bases from V and 4 bases from J; junction bases left unmatched: 7. CDR1 is SGHVS, CDR2 FNYEAQ, per germline. The CDR3 spans 14 residues. CDR3 in DNA: TGTGCCAGCAGCCCTCAGGGGGCCGCTTACGAGCAGTACTTC. This translates into CASSPQGAAYEQYF.

In this sample, this clonotype turned up a few times. The rearrangement links TRBV4-2 to TRBJ2-5, with 12 bases lining up with TRBD2. This CDR3 has 15 amino acids. V shed 1 base and J 7 bases; nucleotides not matched to a gene: 4. Germline CDR1 reads LGHNA; CDR2 reads YNFKEQ. CDR3 sequence reads: CASSQGTSGAGTQYF. The CDR3 nucleotides are TGTGCCAGCAGCCAAGGGACTAGCGGGGCCGGGACCCAGTACTTC.

The chain employs TRBV3-1 and TRBJ1-1; D gene uncertain. The V gene's germline CDR1 is LGHDT and CDR2 YNNKEL (reference sequence). V lost 0 bases to trimming and J lost 6 bases, with 8 bases between them. There are 13 residues in the CDR3. The CDR3, as DNA: TGTGCCAGCAGCCAAGATCCCCAGTCTGAAGCTTTCTTT. Translation: CASSQDPQSEAFF.

At least ten counts were recorded for this clonotype. This chain links TRBV12-3 or TRBV12-4 with TRBJ1-5; D perhaps matches TRBD1 (5 bases). This CDR3 is built from 13 residues. The V and J ends lost 10 bases and 3 bases respectively, with 13 bases between them. CDR3 DNA sequence: TGTGCCACCTCTGAGGGGAACAATCAGCCCCAGCATTTT. This translates into CATSEGNNQPQHF.

This clonotype was recorded many times. The chain carries TRBV11-1 and TRBJ2-7; D is perhaps TRBD1 or TRBD2 (5 bases each). The CDR3 totals 13 residues. Deletions cut 5 bases from V and 3 bases from J, with 11 bases between. Germline assignment: CDR1 SGHAT and CDR2 FQDESV (reference sequence). The CDR3: CASSDTGLYEQYF. DNA of the CDR3: TGTGCCAGCAGCGATACAGGACTCTACGAGCAGTACTTC.

This clonotype was detected many times. V usage is TRBV4-3 and J usage is TRBJ2-4; the D gene is possibly TRBD2 (6 bases). The germline V and J ends were trimmed by 3 bases and 0 bases, with 15 bases remaining between them. Germline V gene sequence: CDR1 LGHNA, CDR2 YSLEER. The CDR3 covers 17 residues. CDR3 sequence (DNA): TGCGCCAGCAGCCAGGGGTGGGGGGAAGGAGCCAAAAACATTCAGTACTTC. It codes for CASSQGWGEGAKNIQYF.

This clonotype was seen many times. The chain is built from TRBV2 and TRBJ2-2; 7 bases line up with TRBD2. Per the germline V gene, CDR1 is SNHLY and CDR2 is FYNNEI. The CDR3 is made up of 13 amino acids. J lost 8 bases, V lost 4 bases, and 4 bases had no gene match. The CDR3 is CASSGEGPGELFF. The CDR3 DNA is TGTGCCAGCAGTGGGGAGGGCCCGGGGGAGCTGTTTTTT.